This T cell receptor beta chain was sequenced for a study of regulatory and conventional T cells in RAG deficiency (dated by TCRdb to 2015 to 2018). For the wider study: To compare the diversity and composition of the repertoires of Treg, conventional CD4+ and CD8+ T cells between RAG-deficient patients and healthy controls, the study applied high-throughput TCR beta sequencing. Overall results and qualifications from the work: The CD25-high CD127-low cells sorted from Omenn syndrome patients may be peripherally activated cells rather than true Treg cells. Compared with control T-cell subpopulations, RAG-deficient patients had much lower Shannon entropy and higher Simpson indices. Shorter CDR3 lengths were found in all patient T-cell subsets, and >75% Treg-Tconv repertoire overlap at nucleotide and amino acid level was observed in Omenn syndrome patients. Compared with controls, Omenn syndrome and CID/AS patients had about 99-fold fewer unique TCR beta sequences in Treg cells, whereas the reduction in the other subsets was approximately 10-fold. Some T-cell subset analyses were not done for some subjects.

Eight or nine healthy control donors served as the comparison group for repertoire analyses. Before genomic DNA extraction, CD8+ T cells without CD4 were isolated from blood. The library came from the immunoSEQ multiplex PCR assay. Genomic DNA from the sorted T-cell subsets was used to amplify rearranged TCR beta chain products, which were then sequenced. In the authors' own workflow: Repertoire diversity of productive TCR beta rearrangements was quantified using Shannon entropy and Simpson indices. To gauge clonal expansion, the frequencies of the 100 most abundant productive TCR beta clonotypes among total reads were added together. The TRB repertoires were scored with a self-reactivity index built on which amino acids appear at CDR3beta positions 6 and 7. Two-way ANOVA was used for repertoire analyses, and Student t or Mann-Whitney tests were used for flow cytometric analyses. The source is immuneACCESS, and TCRdb retained only in-frame sequences with V and J called. Part of the clones is not carried over; for the studies checked, unresolved V genes explain less than half of this, and the remainder is unexplained. V and J calls and clone size follow that table, whereas D and trimming were derived from the DNA. Counted in this sample were under 35,000 clones; 75% to 90% of them appeared once. Of the sample, about 5.4% is held by the ten largest clones.

The CDR3 runs 13 amino acids, cysteine and phenylalanine included. Kept here is only the CDR3 DNA, which spans 39 bases and is read in frame from base 1. V is cut by 2 bases and J by 0 bases, and the space between the germline ends is 5 bases. CDR1 is given as SGHNT and CDR2 as YENEEA, both from the germline V gene. With respect to this clone: The clone's antigen remains unknown. No base-level quality is on record; no much larger clone is a single base apart.

These data also featured in a second study, about regulatory T cells. The second paper further reports: The multiplex PCR used 52 forward TRBV primers and 13 reverse TRBJ primers, with assay-based and computational corrections for amplification bias. In patients, repertoires had restricted unique TRB V-J pairs and skewed V and J gene usage, with regulatory T cells showing the most marked changes. T-cell receptor beta repertoires of sorted regulatory, conventional CD4+ and CD8+ T cells were compared between CD3G-deficient patients and healthy controls. Ficoll density separation was used to isolate peripheral blood mononuclear cells. A FACSAria cell sorter was used to isolate CD3+ CD8+ CD4- T cells. Rearranged TRB loci were amplified from genomic DNA by multiplex PCR within the immunoSEQ assay. TRB amplicons were sequenced on an Illumina HiSeq platform. Custom algorithms error-filtered the raw sequences and aligned the raw sequences to reference gene sequences, after which the immunoSEQ online tools were used for analysis. Productive and nonproductive TRB rearrangement frequencies were evaluated among both unique and total sequences. Prism software was used to run t tests, Mann-Whitney tests or two-way ANOVA for comparisons between groups.

The receptor comes from a human donor in good health. The chain employs TRBV11-3 and TRBJ2-7; the D segment could be TRBD2, given 5 matching bases. The sequenced sample was CD8+ T cells sorted from blood. CDR3 reads: CASSLTSSYEQYF. The nucleotide sequence is TGTGCCAGCAGCTTAACTAGCTCCTACGAGCAGTACTTC.